The 13 T cell receptor beta chains listed next were all sequenced from one sample in a study of beta chain features in type 1 diabetes. TCRB transcripts that were expressed got sequenced, as all of the isolated RNA had been reverse transcribed. Clones were sequenced by immunoSEQ multiplex PCR, and TCRdb holds only the in-frame ones, with some missing. The table records about 370,000 clones, around a tenth of them present only once. Study-wide results and caveats: Shortening of TCRB CDR3s, moderate but significant, appeared in all four CD4+ subsets of Type 1 diabetes patients.

Antigen specificity for these receptors is unknown. The sample was central memory CD4+ T cells from blood. The receptors originated from a man in his thirties or forties with type 1 diabetes.

This chain uses TRBV5-1 with TRBJ2-2; TRBD1 matches at 7 bases. The germline CDR1 and CDR2 sequences are SGHRS and YFSETQ. With 0 bases clipped from V and 4 bases from J, the junction kept 3 bases outside the gene matches. The CDR3 length is 15 residues. Written as DNA, the CDR3 is TGCGCCAGCAGCTTGGAGGGGGCCCCCACCGGGGAGCTGTTTTTT. As protein: CASSLEGAPTGELFF. The variable domain in full, with the rest retrieved from reference TRBV5-1 and TRBJ2-2, is KAGVTQTPRYLIKTRGQQVTLSCSPISGHRSVSWYQQTPGQGLQFLFEYFSETQRNKGNFPGRFSGRQFSNSRSEMNVSTLELGDSALYLCASSLEGAPTGELFFGEGSRLTVL.

The J gene is TRBJ2-7, the V gene TRBV5-4; 7 bases line up with TRBD1. The CDR3 loop spans 14 amino acids. V gave up 1 base and J gave up 4 bases; unmatched junction bases: 5. CDR1 SGHNT and CDR2 YYREEE come from the germline V gene (reference sequence). The CDR3 loop reads CASSLTGVGYEQYF. CDR3 sequence (DNA): TGTGCCAGCAGCTTGACAGGGGTTGGGTACGAGCAGTACTTC. Complete variable domain (other parts from reference TRBV5-4 and TRBJ2-7): ETGVTQSPTHLIKTRGQQVTLRCSSQSGHNTVSWYQQALGQGPQFIFQYYREEENGRGNFPPRFSGLQFPNYSSELNVNALELDDSALYLCASSLTGVGYEQYFGPGTRLTVT.

This clone turned up a few times. The V and J genes are TRBV5-4 and TRBJ2-7; weak D call: TRBD2 (7 bases). V was cut by 5 bases and J by 0 bases, with 12 bases left in between. The CDR3 sequence is 14 residues long. CDR1 SGHNT and CDR2 YYREEE come from the germline V gene (reference sequence). Here the CDR3 reads CASRGGGSSYEQYF. The CDR3 DNA follows: TGTGCCAGCAGAGGGGGGGGAAGCTCCTACGAGCAGTACTTC. Filled out from reference TRBV5-4 and TRBJ2-7, the complete variable domain reads ETGVTQSPTHLIKTRGQQVTLRCSSQSGHNTVSWYQQALGQGPQFIFQYYREEENGRGNFPPRFSGLQFPNYSSELNVNALELDDSALYLCASRGGGSSYEQYFGPGTRLTVT.

The rearrangement joins TRBV13 to TRBJ2-3, with 9 bases that match TRBD2. This CDR3 spans 15 amino acids. Germline V gene data show CDR1 as PRHDT and CDR2 as FYEKMQ (reference sequence). J lost 1 base, V lost 2 bases, and 1 base had no gene match. In DNA, the CDR3 is TGTGCCAGCAGCTTAAGGACTAGCGGCACAGATACGCAGTATTTT. This sequence encodes CASSLRTSGTDTQYF.

A few counts support this clone. This sequence joins TRBV7-2 and TRBJ1-1, with no clear D. Germline V gene lookup returns CDR1 SGHTA and CDR2 FQGNSA. Trimming removed 5 bases at V and 7 bases at J, with 17 bases between. The CDR3 length is 14 residues. The CDR3 reads CASSGRADASEAFF. CDR3 DNA: TGTGCCAGCAGCGGCAGAGCAGATGCTAGTGAAGCTTTCTTT.

There are a few counts of this clone. The gene calls are TRBV4-3 and TRBJ1-1; possibly TRBD1 for D (6 bases). Trimming cost V 1 base and J 8 bases, with 11 bases left between them. Germline CDR1 reads LGHNA; CDR2 reads YSLEER. The CDR3 has 13 residues. CDR3 amino acids: CASSQGGGLEAFF. CDR3 nucleotide sequence: TGCGCCAGCAGCCAAGGTGGGGGCCTAGAAGCTTTCTTT.

About this clone: One base away lies a much larger clone, so this may be a sequencing read error. No conserved phenylalanine or tryptophan is present at the end of the CDR3, so a read error is the likely explanation. The rearrangement uses TRBV7-9 and TRBJ2-7; 9 nucleotides align to TRBD2. V lost 5 bases to trimming and J lost 3 bases; unmatched junction nucleotides: 2. The CDR3 extends over 13 amino acids. Germline assignment: CDR1 SEHNR and CDR2 FQNEAQ (reference sequence). The CDR3 region has the DNA TGTGCCAGCAGCCGTAGCGGGGGCTACGAGCAGTACTCC. Translating gives CASSRSGGYEQYS.

This clone was counted only a few times. This chain joins TRBV5-6 and TRBJ2-5, with no clear D. Deletions cut 2 bases from V and 1 base from J, with 15 bases between. This CDR3 comprises 16 residues. Germline V lookup: CDR1 SGHDT, CDR2 YYEEEE. CDR3: CASSFTPHRSQETQYF. For the CDR3, the DNA is TGTGCCAGCAGCTTTACACCTCACCGATCCCAAGAGACCCAGTACTTC.

V usage is TRBV7-9 and J usage is TRBJ2-7; D is unresolved. Looked up from germline, CDR1 is SEHNR and CDR2 is FQNEAQ (reference sequence). The CDR3 has 13 amino acids. V lost 2 bases and J 0 bases, leaving 5 bases between the germline ends. The DNA of the CDR3 is TGTGCCAGCAGCTTAACGGACTCCTACGAGCAGTACTTC. It specifies CASSLTDSYEQYF.

This clone has a handful of counts. J is TRBJ2-1 and V is TRBV2, with D possibly TRBD1 on 6 matching bases. CDR1 and CDR2 (germline): SNHLY, FYNNEI. Trimming left V 6 bases short and J 9 bases short, with 12 bases between. CDR3 length equals 12 residues. The CDR3 nucleotides are TGTGCCAGCAGACAGGGTGGGGGTGAGCAGTTCTTC. Encoded protein: CASRQGGGEQFF.

In its sample, this clone was seen a few times. This chain joins TRBV27 and TRBJ1-1; D gene ambiguous. Germline loops: CDR1 MNHEY, CDR2 SMNVEV (reference sequence). Trimming took off 9 bases at V and 0 bases at J, with 8 bases between the two ends. CDR3 length equals 12 residues. CDR3 nucleotide sequence: TGTGCCAGTCAGGCCCTGAACACTGAAGCTTTCTTT. It is translated as CASQALNTEAFF.

There are a few counts of this clone. The V and J genes are TRBV6-5 and TRBJ2-7; TRBD1 matches 8 bases. CDR1 and CDR2 (germline): MNHEY, SVGAGI. Trimming took 6 bases from V and 2 from J; bases not matched to a gene: 6. This CDR3 is built from 14 residues. The CDR3 protein is CASRTGQGAYEQYF. The CDR3 DNA is TGTGCCAGCAGAACAGGACAGGGAGCCTACGAGCAGTACTTC.

The chain employs TRBV6-6 and TRBJ2-2; no definite D call. Germline-derived CDR1 and CDR2 are MNHNY and SVGAGI (reference sequence). V lost 6 bases and J 5 bases, leaving 7 bases between the germline ends. This CDR3 has 12 amino acids. CDR3 sequence (DNA): TGTGCCAGCAGAGACGGAACCGGGGAGCTGTTTTTT. Its protein is CASRDGTGELFF.